Each of the 19 T cell receptor beta chains below was sequenced from the same sample in a study of blood T cells in healthy people across ages. A second PCR, run for about 6 to 11 cycles, used a sample-barcoded 5' primer plus a J-beta primer mix. Via MiXCR, TCRdb re-called the 5' RACE reads, giving one row per CDR3 protein. The sample has 850,000 to 1,300,000 distinct CDR3 sequences; roughly 45% are singletons. Material for sequencing was blood. These receptors all stem from a woman aged 55-69 years in good health.

This chain uses TRBV5-1 with TRBJ2-1; 9 nucleotides match TRBD2. Trimming cost V 10 bases and J 7 bases; bases outside gene matches: 21. This CDR3 spans 17 amino acids. Per germline, CDR1 SGHRS and CDR2 YFSETQ. The CDR3 sequence is CASKGGLAGSPWNEQFF. The CDR3 DNA reads TGCGCCTCTAAAGGGGGGCTAGCGGGATCCCCGTGGAATGAGCAGTTCTTC.

As for this clonotype: Its ends do not fully match the called genes, so a read error is possible. The V gene is TRBV13, the J gene TRBJ2-3; perhaps TRBD2 as D (6 bases). Germline V gives CDR1 PRHDT, CDR2 FYEKMQ (reference sequence). The CDR3 contains 18 residues. CDR3 residues: CAGSPFGGGPHITDTQYF. The DNA for the CDR3 is TGTGCCGGCAGCCCCTTTGGGGGAGGCCCTCACATCACAGATACGCAGTATTTT.

The gene calls are TRBV4-1 and TRBJ2-2, with 7 positions matching TRBD2. With 1 base clipped from V and 7 bases from J, the junction kept 6 bases outside the gene matches. This CDR3 is built from 15 residues. Looked up from germline, CDR1 is MGHRA and CDR2 is YSYEKL. DNA for the CDR3: TGCGCCAGCAGCCAAGGACTAGCTATGAACGGGGAGCTGTTTTTT. It encodes CASSQGLAMNGELFF.

The chain combines TRBV6-7 with TRBJ2-7; D might be TRBD2 (6 bases). TRBV6-7 qualifies as an ORF whose function is uncertain. Trimming shortened V by 4 bases and J by 3 bases, and 19 bases separated the two germline ends. CDR3 size: 16 residues. The CDR3 here is CASSLSGRAGFYEQYF. CDR3 in DNA: TGTGCCAGCAGTTTAAGCGGCCGAGCGGGTTTCTACGAGCAGTACTTC.

The rearrangement uses TRBV6-2 or TRBV6-3 and TRBJ2-1; TRBD2 matches at 9 bases. After removal of 7 bases from V and 2 bases from J, the junction contained 3 bases not matched to a gene. Germline CDR1 is MNHEY and CDR2 is SVGEGT. CDR3 length: 14 residues. The CDR3 loop reads CASNLAGTYNEQFF. DNA of the CDR3: TGTGCCAGCAATCTAGCGGGGACCTACAATGAGCAGTTCTTC.

The chain employs TRBV5-1 and TRBJ2-7, with D tentatively TRBD1 (6 bases). This CDR3 is built from 11 residues. The germline CDR1 and CDR2 sequences are SGHRS and YFSETQ. Trimming took 4 bases from V and 7 from J, leaving 9 bases between them. Here the CDR3 DNA reads TGCGCCAGCAGCGAAACAGGGGAGCAGTACTTC. This encodes CASSETGEQYF.

The V and J genes are TRBV28 and TRBJ2-6; D possibly corresponds to TRBD2 (5 bases). V gave up 7 bases and J gave up 0 bases, with 10 bases separating them. The germline V gene encodes CDR1 MDHEN and CDR2 SYDVKM. The CDR3 has 15 residues. In nucleotides, the CDR3 is TGTGCCAGCACAGAGGGTCCCTCTGGGGCCAACGTCCTGACTTTC. This gives the protein CASTEGPSGANVLTF.

In this sample, this clonotype turned up a few times. The chain links TRBV9 to TRBJ1-6, with D uncertain. Deletions cut 0 bases from V and 9 bases from J, with 10 bases between. The CDR3 contains 14 residues. Germline V gives CDR1 SGDLS, CDR2 YYNGEE. The CDR3 DNA is TGTGCCAGCAGCGTAGATGGTGGTTCTTCACCCCTCCACTTT. This codes for CASSVDGGSSPLHF.

The chain combines TRBV28 with TRBJ1-2; D remains ambiguous. The CDR3 loop spans 15 amino acids. CDR1 and CDR2 (germline): MDHEN, SYDVKM. V lost 2 bases and J lost 8, with 18 bases in between. CDR3 in amino acids: CASSLGNWGSDGYTF. The CDR3 nucleotides are TGTGCCAGCAGTTTAGGGAACTGGGGTTCTGACGGCTACACCTTC.

This sequence joins TRBV28 and TRBJ2-3; TRBD1 matches at 9 bases. The J segment lost 3 bases and the V segment lost 7 bases, leaving 5 bases of the junction unmatched. This CDR3 is built from 14 residues. The germline V gene encodes CDR1 MDHEN and CDR2 SYDVKM. Written as DNA, the CDR3 is TGTGCCAGCAACCCGGGACAGGGAACAGATACGCAGTATTTT. Amino acid sequence: CASNPGQGTDTQYF.

This clonotype was counted only a few times. The chain links TRBV20-1 to TRBJ2-7, with 10 bases aligning to TRBD2. The trim removed 3 bases at V and 5 bases at J, leaving 10 bases unmatched. Germline V gene data show CDR1 as DFQATT and CDR2 as SNEGSKA (reference sequence). The CDR3 is made up of 15 amino acids. The CDR3 loop reads CSASGRAGGHDEQYF. In DNA, the CDR3 is TGCAGTGCTAGTGGAAGAGCGGGAGGGCATGACGAGCAGTACTTC.

V gene TRBV5-1 combines with J gene TRBJ1-3; no reliable D call. The CDR3 consists of 14 residues. With 0 bases removed from V and 3 bases from J, the gap between germline ends came to 7 bases. CDR1 is SGHRS, CDR2 YFSETQ, per germline. CDR3: CASSLESFGNTIYF. The CDR3 nucleotides read TGCGCCAGCAGCTTGGAGTCTTTTGGAAACACCATATATTTT.

This rearrangement joins TRBV29-1 to TRBJ2-1; D is tentatively TRBD1 or TRBD2 (6 bases each). CDR1 is SQVTM and CDR2 is ANQGSEA in the germline V gene. Deletions cut 2 bases from V and 4 bases from J, with 18 bases between. The CDR3 has 16 residues. Here the CDR3 DNA reads TGCAGCGTTGAACAGGGGTCATGCGGGGTTTACAATGAGCAGTTCTTC. Its translation is CSVEQGSCGVYNEQFF.

The V gene is TRBV19, the J gene TRBJ2-2, with TRBD1 as a possible D gene (6 bases). This CDR3 has 13 residues. The V gene lost 10 bases and the J gene lost 0 bases, with 9 bases spanning the gap. Germline loops: CDR1 LNHDA, CDR2 SQIVND (reference sequence). The CDR3 nucleotides read TGTGCCATCCAGGGGCCGAACACCGGGGAGCTGTTTTTT. Its protein is CAIQGPNTGELFF.

The table lists this clonotype with many counts. The J gene is TRBJ2-7, the V gene TRBV4-1, with a weak D call TRBD1 (5 bases). V lost 1 base and J lost 2, with 9 bases in between. There are 14 residues in the CDR3. CDR1 and CDR2 from the germline V gene are MGHRA and YSYEKL. The CDR3 is CASSQGKGAYEQYF. The CDR3 DNA follows: TGCGCCAGCAGCCAAGGAAAAGGGGCCTACGAGCAGTACTTC.

The table lists this clonotype with many counts. The chain links TRBV6-5 to TRBJ2-4; TRBD2 aligns across 7 bases. V lost 2 bases to trimming and J lost 7 bases; unmatched junction nucleotides: 2. Germline CDR1 and CDR2: MNHEY and SVGAGI. The CDR3 is made up of 13 amino acids. CDR3 residues: CASSYTSENIQYF. The CDR3 nucleotides are TGTGCCAGCAGTTACACTAGCGAGAACATTCAGTACTTC.

As to this clonotype: This CDR3 is missing its conserved last phenylalanine or tryptophan, likely due to a read error. The chain joins TRBV27 to TRBJ1-2; D is perhaps TRBD1 (5 bases). This CDR3 has 15 amino acids. CDR1 and CDR2 from the germline V gene are MNHEY and SMNVEV (reference sequence). With 3 bases removed from V and 4 bases from J, the gap between germline ends came to 15 bases. CDR3 protein: CASSFRAGPPYGYTI. CDR3 nucleotides: TGTGCCAGCAGTTTCCGGGCGGGACCTCCCTATGGCTACACCATC.

This clonotype was found many times. This chain links TRBV11-2 with TRBJ2-1; 16 nucleotides match TRBD2. From germline, CDR1 is SGHAT and CDR2 FQNNGV. V lost 5 bases, J lost 7 bases, and 11 bases stayed unmatched. This CDR3 comprises 18 residues. The CDR3 DNA follows: TGTGCCAGCAGCCCCGGGACTAGCGGGAGGGCCCGAAGAAATGAGCAGTTCTTC. Translated, it gives CASSPGTSGRARRNEQFF. Combining the CDR3 with reference TRBV11-2 and TRBJ2-1 gives the whole variable domain EAGVAQSPRYKIIEKRQSVAFWCNPISGHATLYWYQQILGQGPKLLIQFQNNGVVDDSQLPKDRFSAERLKGVDSTLKIQPAKLEDSAVYLCASSPGTSGRARRNEQFFGPGTRLTVL.

The chain uses TRBV11-3 and TRBJ2-1; 7 bases match TRBD1. Germline-derived CDR1 and CDR2 are SGHNT and YENEEA. This CDR3 contains 13 residues. V was pared by 3 bases and J by 10 bases, with 6 bases of the junction left unmatched. CDR3 loop: CASSFGTVSEQFF. The CDR3 DNA is TGTGCCAGCAGCTTCGGGACAGTGTCCGAGCAGTTCTTC.